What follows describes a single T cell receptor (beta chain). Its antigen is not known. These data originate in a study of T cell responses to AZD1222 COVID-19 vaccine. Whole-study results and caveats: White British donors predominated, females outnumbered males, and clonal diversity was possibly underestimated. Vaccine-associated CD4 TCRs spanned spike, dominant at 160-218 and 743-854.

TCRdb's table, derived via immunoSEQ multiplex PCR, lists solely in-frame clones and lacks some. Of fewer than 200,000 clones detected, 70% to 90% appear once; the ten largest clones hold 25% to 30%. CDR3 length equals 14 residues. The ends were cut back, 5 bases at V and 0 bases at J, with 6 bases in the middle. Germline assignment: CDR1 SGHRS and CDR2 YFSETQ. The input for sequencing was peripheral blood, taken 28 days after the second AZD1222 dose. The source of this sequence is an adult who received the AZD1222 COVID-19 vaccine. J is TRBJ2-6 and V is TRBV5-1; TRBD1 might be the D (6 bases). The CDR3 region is CASRQGSGANVLTF. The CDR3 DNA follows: TGCGCCAGCAGACAGGGCTCTGGGGCCAACGTCCTGACTTTC.